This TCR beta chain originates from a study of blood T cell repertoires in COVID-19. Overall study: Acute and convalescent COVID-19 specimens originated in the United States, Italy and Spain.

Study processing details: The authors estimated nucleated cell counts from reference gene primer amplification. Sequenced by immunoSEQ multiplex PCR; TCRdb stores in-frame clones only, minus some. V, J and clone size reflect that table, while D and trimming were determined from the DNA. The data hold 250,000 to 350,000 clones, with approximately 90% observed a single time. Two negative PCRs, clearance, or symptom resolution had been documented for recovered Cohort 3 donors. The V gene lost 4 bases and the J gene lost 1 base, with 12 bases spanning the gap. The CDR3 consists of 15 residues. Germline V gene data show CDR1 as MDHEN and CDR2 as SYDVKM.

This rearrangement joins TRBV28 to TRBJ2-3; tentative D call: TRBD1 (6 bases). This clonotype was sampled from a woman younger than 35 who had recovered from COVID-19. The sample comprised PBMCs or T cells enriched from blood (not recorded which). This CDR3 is CASSSQGLGTDTQYF. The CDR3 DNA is TGTGCCAGCAGTTCACAGGGATTGGGCACAGATACGCAGTATTTT.